This T cell receptor (beta chain) is drawn from a study of T cells after yellow fever vaccination. Study-wide context: Each low-cell-number fraction was prepared by means of SMART-Seq v4 Ultra Low Input. Regarding the study as a whole: Few clonotypes appeared in both CD4 and CD8 compartments. The study found a weaker secondary response that peaked faster, day 5 versus 15.

Researchers made TCR cDNA using 5'RACE template switching, and this step added a universal primer site and UMIs. A single record per CDR3 protein comes from TCRdb applying MiXCR to the 5' RACE reads. The sample yields 500,000 to 650,000 distinct CDR3 sequences, about 12% seen once. As for this clonotype: Its antigen is unknown.

Trimming stripped 1 base from V and 7 bases from J, with 9 bases between. CDR1 SGHTS and CDR2 YDEGEE come from the germline V gene. CDR3 size: 13 residues. Source: PBMCs, taken on the day of the yellow fever booster vaccination. The V gene is TRBV5-8, the J gene TRBJ2-1, with a weak D call TRBD1 (6 bases). This clonotype was sampled from a man in his thirties or forties who received the YFV17D yellow fever vaccine. CDR3 in amino acids: CASSLSGVNEQFF. The DNA for the CDR3 is TGTGCCAGCAGCTTGTCAGGGGTTAATGAGCAGTTCTTC.